This T cell receptor (beta chain) emerged from a study of OX40 agonist ivuxolimab in advanced cancers. V dropped 0 bases and J dropped 7; count of bases not matched to a gene: 15. Germline V CDR1 and CDR2: SGHNT, YENEEA. This CDR3 spans 18 amino acids. Assay used: immunoSEQ multiplex PCR; TCRdb lists only in-frame clones, some missing. This sample has around 89,000 clones, with around 90% found just once. This TCR derives from an adult with an advanced solid tumor such as melanoma, head and neck, liver or kidney cancer. V gene TRBV11-3 combines with J gene TRBJ2-1; 7 positions agree with TRBD1. Sequenced here: CD4+ or CD8+ T cells sorted from blood, sampled in a trial of the OX40 agonist ivuxolimab. This chain's CDR3 is CASSLDGRVGGFGNEQFF. The DNA for the CDR3 is TGTGCCAGCAGCTTAGATGGGCGTGTAGGGGGCTTTGGTAATGAGCAGTTCTTC.